This T cell receptor beta chain was observed in a study of T cell responses to AZD1222 COVID-19 vaccine listed by TCRdb under 2021. For the study in its entirety: AZD1222 recipients given second doses at about 4 weeks or at about 12 weeks were pooled, since spike-specific TCR depth and breadth were not found to differ between the two schedules. A total of 230 to 250 trial participants underwent TCR sequencing, of whom 207 received two doses of AZD1222 and roughly 25 received two doses of the MenACWY control vaccine. Enrollment into the trials was organized by age into subgroups of 18-55, 56-69 and 70-plus years, and those subgroups contained roughly 160, 29 and 62 TCR-sequenced participants, respectively.

Here is what the overall study found, with its caveats: The 56-69-year group was small, and its depth increase did not reach significance, likely because of low power. Most participants were white British and females outnumbered males, and the authors suggested that clonal diversity may have been underestimated. Conclusions about previously exposed vaccinees were limited because only a handful of AZD1222 recipients were SARS-CoV-2 seropositive at baseline. Spike-specific TCR breadth and depth rose significantly after two AZD1222 doses compared with day 0 and with MenACWY recipients. Because no day 14 peak-response samples were available, repertoires were characterized only after the peak T cell response. The vaccine-associated CD4 TCRs covered the entire spike protein, and the dominant responses fell in regions 160-218 and 743-854. Reportedly, almost half of the unique spike-specific TCRs recognized epitopes lying outside the regions that are mutated in the B.1.351 and B.1.1.7 variants.

In regard to this clone: Its antigen has not been determined. Per-base quality was not reported, and no clone a single base away is much larger than it. Other nucleotide sequences in the sample specify the same CDR3.

The CDR3 regions of human TCRbeta chains were analyzed by immunosequencing. In the authors' own workflow: TCRs in the repertoires were compared against a reference library of SARS-CoV-2-specific TCRs that had been generated with the MIRA antigen-specificity platform. Breadth was defined as the fraction of unique TCRs that were SARS-CoV-2-associated. Depth was defined as the fraction of total T cells that were SARS-CoV-2-associated. Using the MIRA data, every spike-specific TCR was mapped to the spike region that the TCR reacted to and assigned to either a CD4 or a CD8 class. Log10-transformed breadth and depth values were compared by one-way ANOVA with Sidak's multiple comparisons tests. Drawn from immuneACCESS, this table holds only the in-frame rearrangements with V and J called that TCRdb kept. Clones are partly lost; checked studies trace under half to an unresolved V gene and leave the rest unexplained. V and J calls and clone size are those listed in that table; D and trimming were worked out from the DNA. Here the sample has approximately 100,000 clones; 90% to 95% occur a single time. Less than 8.5% of the sample belongs to the ten largest clones.

The CDR3 sequence holds 13 residues, the cysteine and phenylalanine included. This entry keeps only the CDR3 DNA: 39 bases, framed from base 1. The germline ends are 8 bases apart after V is trimmed by 4 bases and J by 2 bases. The germline V gene specifies SGHAT as CDR1 and FQNNGV as CDR2. The time point label, read with the paper, signifies: baseline before first vaccination. Samples from vaccinated people were obtained from the UK trials COV001 and COV002, which included a single-blind randomized controlled phase 2/3 trial of AZD1222 (ChAdOx1 nCoV-19) in healthy adults. For TCRbeta chain sequencing, PBMC samples from trial participants were taken at day 0 and at day 28 after the second dose.

This specimen was peripheral blood, taken on day 0 of AZD1222 vaccination. Here the chain combines TRBV11-2 and TRBJ1-1; there is no confident call for the D gene. The TCR sequence derives from an adult in good health. The sequenced DNA: TGTGCCAGCAGCTCCCAGCCTAACACTGAAGCTTTCTTT. Translation gives CASSSQPNTEAFF.